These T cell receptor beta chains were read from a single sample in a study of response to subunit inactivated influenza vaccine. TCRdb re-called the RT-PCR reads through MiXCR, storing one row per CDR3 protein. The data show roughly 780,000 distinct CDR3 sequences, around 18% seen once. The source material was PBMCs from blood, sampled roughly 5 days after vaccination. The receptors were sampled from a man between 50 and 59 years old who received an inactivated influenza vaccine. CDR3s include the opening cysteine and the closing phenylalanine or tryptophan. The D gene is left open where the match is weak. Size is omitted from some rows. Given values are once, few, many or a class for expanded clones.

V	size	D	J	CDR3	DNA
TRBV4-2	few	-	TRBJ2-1	CASSHPGANNEQFF	TGTGCCAGCAGCCACCCCGGGGCTAACAATGAGCAGTTCTTC
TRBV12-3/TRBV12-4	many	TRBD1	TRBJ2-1	CASSPGQTYNEQFF	TGTGCCAGCAGCCCGGGACAGACGTACAATGAGCAGTTCTTC
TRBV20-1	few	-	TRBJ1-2	CSARHPNYGYTF	TGCAGTGCTCGACATCCTAACTATGGCTACACCTTC
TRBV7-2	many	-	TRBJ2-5	CASSLGGRVSETQYF	TGTGCCAGCAGCTTGGGAGGCAGGGTGTCGGAGACCCAGTACTTC
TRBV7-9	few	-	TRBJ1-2	CASTPAYGYTF	TGTGCCAGCACCCCGGCATATGGCTACACCTTC
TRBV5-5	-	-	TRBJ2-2	CASRHPPKEGRDGELFF	TGTGCCAGCAGACATCCACCTAAAGAGGGCCGAGACGGGGAGCTGTTTTTT
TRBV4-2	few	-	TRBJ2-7	CASSQEGHHYEQYF	TGTGCCAGCAGCCAAGAGGGACACCACTACGAGCAGTACTTC
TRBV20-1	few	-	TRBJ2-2	CSAGQRAQGSGELFF	TGCAGTGCTGGACAAAGGGCCCAGGGTTCCGGGGAGCTGTTTTTT
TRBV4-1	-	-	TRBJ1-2	CASTLGSGNYGYTF	TGCGCCAGCACCCTCGGGAGTGGGAACTATGGCTACACCTTC
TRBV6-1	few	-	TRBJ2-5	CASRPGQFQETQYF	TGTGCCAGCAGGCCCGGACAGTTTCAAGAGACCCAGTACTTC
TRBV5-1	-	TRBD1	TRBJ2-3	CAISLAAGQAYVTQYF	TGCGCCATCAGCTTGGCCGCGGGACAGGCGTACGTAACGCAGTATTTT
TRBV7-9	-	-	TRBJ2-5	CASSLALGTLKETQYF	TGTGCCAGCAGCTTAGCGCTGGGGACTCTGAAAGAGACCCAGTACTTC
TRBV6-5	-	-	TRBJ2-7	CASSYAGADYEQYF	TGTGCCAGCAGTTACGCGGGGGCCGACTACGAGCAGTACTTC
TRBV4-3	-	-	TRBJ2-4	CASSQEVAKNIQYF	TGCGCCAGCAGCCAGGAAGTAGCCAAAAACATTCAGTACTTC
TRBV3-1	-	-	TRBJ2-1	CASRPTGEGYNEQFF	TGTGCCAGCCGGCCAACGGGAGAAGGATACAATGAGCAGTTCTTC
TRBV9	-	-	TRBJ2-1	CASSVDLGGRKEQFF	TGTGCCAGCAGCGTAGATCTAGGGGGACGAAAAGAGCAGTTCTTC
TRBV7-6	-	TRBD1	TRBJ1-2	CASNPRGTGINYGYTF	TGTGCCAGCAACCCTAGGGGGACAGGGATTAACTATGGCTACACCTTC
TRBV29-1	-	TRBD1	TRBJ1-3	CSAWTPGQAGNTIYF	TGCAGCGCCTGGACCCCGGGACAGGCTGGAAACACCATATATTTT
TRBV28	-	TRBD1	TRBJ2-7	CASSRTGRRDEQYF	TGTGCCAGCAGTCGGACAGGTAGGAGAGACGAGCAGTACTTC
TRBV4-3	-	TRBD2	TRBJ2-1	CASSQVFGSGGVGNEQFF	TGCGCCAGCAGCCAAGTCTTCGGTAGCGGGGGGGTTGGCAATGAGCAGTTCTTC
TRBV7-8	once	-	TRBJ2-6	CASSRPAAHSGANVLTF	TGTGCCAGCAGCCGCCCGGCGGCGCACTCTGGGGCCAACGTCCTGACTTTC
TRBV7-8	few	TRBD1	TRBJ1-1	CASVPGQENTEAFF	TGTGCCAGCGTTCCGGGACAGGAGAACACTGAAGCTTTCTTT
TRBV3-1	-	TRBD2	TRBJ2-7	CASSLSGEAYEQYF	TGTGCCAGCAGCCTTAGCGGGGAGGCCTACGAGCAGTACTTC
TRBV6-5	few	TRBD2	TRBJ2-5	CASSYSSSGRYETQYF	TGTGCCAGCAGTTACTCGAGTAGCGGGAGGTATGAGACCCAGTACTTC
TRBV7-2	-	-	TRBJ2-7	CASSLYPGTPYEQYF	TGTGCCAGCAGCTTATACCCGGGGACCCCCTACGAGCAGTACTTC
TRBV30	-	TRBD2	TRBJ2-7	CAWSVSGSGGSGQYF	TGTGCCTGGAGTGTATCGGGCAGCGGGGGGTCTGGGCAGTACTTC
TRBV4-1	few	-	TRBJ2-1	CASAPYRAANEQFF	TGCGCCAGCGCCCCGTATCGGGCAGCTAATGAGCAGTTCTTC
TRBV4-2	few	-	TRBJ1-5	CASSQDGTGSNQPQHF	TGTGCCAGCAGCCAAGATGGAACAGGTAGCAATCAGCCCCAGCATTTT
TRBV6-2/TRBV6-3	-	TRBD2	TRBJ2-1	CASSSPLAGGSYNEQFF	TGTGCCAGCAGTTCGCCACTAGCGGGGGGATCCTACAATGAGCAGTTCTTC
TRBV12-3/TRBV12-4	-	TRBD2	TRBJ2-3	CASSLGGLAGPWYF	TGTGCCAGCAGTTTAGGAGGACTAGCGGGCCCCTGGTATTTT
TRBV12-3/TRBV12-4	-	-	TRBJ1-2	CASSVGPGGYTF	TGTGCCAGCAGTGTGGGCCCCGGTGGCTACACCTTC
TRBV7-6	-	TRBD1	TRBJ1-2	CASSLARDRGGGYTF	TGTGCCAGCAGCTTAGCGAGGGACAGGGGCGGTGGCTACACCTTC
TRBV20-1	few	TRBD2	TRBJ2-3	CSVYEASGMTDTQYF	TGCAGTGTGTACGAGGCTAGCGGGATGACAGATACGCAGTATTTT
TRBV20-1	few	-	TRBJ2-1	CSARDRLRLGFF	TGCAGTGCTAGAGATCGGCTTCGGCTGGGGTTCTTC
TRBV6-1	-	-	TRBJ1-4	CASSDRGGKLFF	TGTGCCAGCAGTGACAGGGGAGGAAAACTGTTTTTT
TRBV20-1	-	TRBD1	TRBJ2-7	CSARGGQGASYEQYF	TGCAGTGCTAGGGGAGGACAGGGGGCCTCCTACGAGCAGTACTTC
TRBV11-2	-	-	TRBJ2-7	CASSLGGLISYEQYF	TGTGCCAGCAGCTTAGGAGGATTGATCTCCTACGAGCAGTACTTC
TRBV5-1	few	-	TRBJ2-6	CASSLQVSGANVLTF	TGCGCCAGCAGCTTGCAAGTATCAGGGGCCAACGTCCTGACTTTC
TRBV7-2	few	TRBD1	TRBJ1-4	CASSSNTGESKKLFF	TGTGCCAGCAGCTCAAATACAGGGGAGTCTAAGAAACTGTTTTTT
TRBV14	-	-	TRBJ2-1	CASSQGIMGNEQFF	TGTGCCAGCAGCCAAGGGATAATGGGGAATGAGCAGTTCTTC
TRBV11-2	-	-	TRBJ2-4	CASSPEGVTLAKNIQYF	TGTGCCAGCAGCCCAGAGGGGGTTACCCTAGCCAAAAACATTCAGTACTTC
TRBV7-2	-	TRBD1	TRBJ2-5	CASSFQTGGKETQYF	TGTGCCAGCAGCTTCCAGACAGGGGGCAAAGAGACCCAGTACTTC
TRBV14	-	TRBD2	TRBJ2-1	CASSQTSGPYNEQFF	TGTGCCAGCAGCCAAACTAGCGGTCCCTACAATGAGCAGTTCTTC
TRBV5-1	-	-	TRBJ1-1	CASSFGGFTEAFF	TGCGCCAGCAGCTTTGGGGGTTTCACTGAAGCTTTCTTT
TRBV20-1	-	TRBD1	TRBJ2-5	CSASYRDSWYQETQYF	TGCAGTGCTAGTTACCGGGACAGTTGGTACCAAGAGACCCAGTACTTC
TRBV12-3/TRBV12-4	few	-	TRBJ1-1	CASRKTGPNTEAFF	TGTGCCAGCAGGAAGACAGGACCGAACACTGAAGCTTTCTTT
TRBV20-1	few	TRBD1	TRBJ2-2	CSAGTGFTGELFF	TGCAGTGCTGGGACAGGATTCACCGGGGAGCTGTTTTTT
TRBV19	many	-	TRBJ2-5	CASSRDRVETQYF	TGTGCCAGTAGCCGGGACCGCGTGGAGACCCAGTACTTC
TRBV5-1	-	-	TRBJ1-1	CASSHGLNTEAFF	TGCGCCAGCAGCCATGGACTCAACACTGAAGCTTTCTTT
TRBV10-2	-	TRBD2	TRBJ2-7	CASSPVAGATYEQYF	TGCGCCAGCAGTCCCGTAGCGGGGGCGACCTACGAGCAGTACTTC
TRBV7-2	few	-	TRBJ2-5	CASSLWQRQETQYF	TGTGCCAGCAGCTTATGGCAGCGGCAAGAGACCCAGTACTTC
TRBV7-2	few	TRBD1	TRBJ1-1	CASSLGETGTAEAFF	TGTGCCAGCAGCTTAGGGGAGACAGGGACCGCTGAAGCTTTCTTT
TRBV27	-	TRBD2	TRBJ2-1	CASSLSTSGGSEQFF	TGTGCCAGCAGTTTATCGACTAGCGGGGGTAGTGAGCAGTTCTTC
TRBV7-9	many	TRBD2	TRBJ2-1	CASSLVGAGEYNEQFF	TGTGCCAGCAGCTTAGTCGGAGCGGGAGAGTACAATGAGCAGTTCTTC
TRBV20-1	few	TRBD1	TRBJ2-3	CSASPPQGAKDTQYF	TGCAGTGCTAGCCCTCCCCAGGGGGCAAAGGATACGCAGTATTTT
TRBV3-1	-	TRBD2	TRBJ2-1	CASSQGRGLAYNEQFF	TGTGCCAGCAGCCAAGGGAGAGGACTAGCCTACAATGAGCAGTTCTTC
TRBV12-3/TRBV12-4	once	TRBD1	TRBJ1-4	CASKHTGGGEKLFF	TGTGCCAGCAAACACACAGGGGGCGGTGAAAAACTGTTTTTT
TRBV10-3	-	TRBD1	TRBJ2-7	CAITGTGSQYEQYF	TGTGCCATAACCGGGACAGGGTCTCAGTACGAGCAGTACTTC
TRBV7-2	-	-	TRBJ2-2	CASSLVGGWNTGELFF	TGTGCCAGCAGCTTAGTCGGGGGCTGGAACACCGGGGAGCTGTTTTTT
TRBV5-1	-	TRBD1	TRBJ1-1	CASSGGTGGTEAFF	TGCGCCAGCAGCGGAGGGACAGGGGGCACTGAAGCTTTCTTT